This T cell receptor beta chain is from a study of blood T cell repertoires in COVID-19. Turning to this clone: Additional DNA sequences in this sample encode the identical CDR3.

The CDR3 covers 14 residues. The germline V gene has CDR1 SNHLY and CDR2 FYNNEI. V gave up 8 bases and J gave up 1 base; unmatched junction bases: 6. Some clones are missing from TCRdb's copy, which holds only in-frame ones; the method was immunoSEQ multiplex PCR. The data contain around 360,000 clones, around 87% of them singletons. The sample taken for sequencing was PBMCs or T cells enriched from blood (not recorded which). The chain couples TRBV2 to TRBJ2-7; 9 bases agree with TRBD1. The clonotype comes from a man aged 35-49 years in a cohort exposed to, infected with or recovered from COVID-19 (not recorded which). The CDR3 loop reads CASRRDRDSYEQYF. The CDR3 region has the DNA TGTGCCAGCCGCCGGGACAGGGATTCCTACGAGCAGTACTTC.